This TCR beta chain came from a study of blood T cell repertoires in COVID-19. Study in general: Italy, Spain and the United States were the sources of the convalescent and acute COVID-19 samples.

Original data processing: Scientists estimated how many nucleated cells there were by amplifying reference gene primers. The method was immunoSEQ multiplex PCR; TCRdb's version includes in-frame clones alone and lacks a portion of them. V and J calls and clone size are those listed in that table; D and trimming were worked out from the DNA. Of about 33,000 clones in the sample, around nine tenths were seen once. The CDR3 contains 15 residues. This sequence was found in a man aged 65 to 85 with acute or convalescent COVID-19. Specimen: peripheral blood. The V and J genes are TRBV21-1 and TRBJ1-1; TRBD1 is the table's D call and was not checked against the DNA. TRBV21-1 is a pseudogene. This CDR3 is CASSKAHRGLLEAFF. CDR3 bases: TGTGCCAGCAGCAAAGCGCACAGGGGACTTTTGGAAGCTTTCTTT.